A selection of T cell receptor beta chains follows, all from one sample in a study of T cell changes during pregnancy in multiple sclerosis. TCRdb's copy holds only in-frame clones and misses some; the assay was immunoSEQ multiplex PCR. The table lists approximately 72,000 clones, around 90% of them singletons, with 1.5% to 2% in the top ten. This specimen consisted of peripheral blood, obtained in the first trimester of pregnancy. The receptors derive from a female donor in good health, enrolled as a control in a pregnancy study. Both conserved end residues are part of each CDR3. Size is stated for part of the rows, as once, few or many counts, or as a class when the clone is expanded.

v_call	j_call	clone_size	cdr3_aa
TRBV7-9	TRBJ1-4	NA	CASSPEQGVNNEKLFF
TRBV6-6	TRBJ2-7	NA	CASSYSPGEGKYEQYF
TRBV29-1	TRBJ2-5	NA	CSGETGQETQYF
TRBV28	TRBJ2-6	NA	CASSSGTSFFAGANVLTF
TRBV2	TRBJ2-1	NA	CASVGTNNEQFF
TRBV7-2	TRBJ2-7	NA	CASSARGGDREQYF
TRBV5-1	TRBJ2-5	NA	CASSRGLEETQYF
TRBV27	TRBJ1-3	NA	CASSSTGTGGFGNTIYF
TRBV5-1	TRBJ2-1	NA	CASSLKSGGIVNEQFF
TRBV2	TRBJ2-1	NA	CASRRTGMYNEQFF
TRBV7-9	TRBJ2-7	NA	CASRRTGESYEQYF
TRBV2	TRBJ2-7	NA	CASKEPGLASYEQYF
TRBV2	TRBJ2-1	few	CASSGTSGRGGEQFF
TRBV4-1	TRBJ2-5	NA	CASSKTGTGGWETQYF
TRBV11-2	TRBJ1-2	NA	CASSLGGRYYRYGYTF
TRBV7-2	TRBJ2-2	NA	CASSPGQGSNTGELFF
TRBV7-9	TRBJ2-5	NA	CASSPPGVQETQYF
TRBV5-1	TRBJ2-5	NA	CASKGLSGSETQYF
TRBV10-3	TRBJ2-5	NA	CAISGGGAGETQYF
TRBV29-1	TRBJ2-5	NA	CSVAERLKGETQYF
TRBV6-5	TRBJ1-2	NA	CASSWGRAGWGYTF
TRBV5-1	TRBJ1-5	NA	CASSLAGYSNQPQHF
TRBV28	TRBJ1-5	NA	CASSPTGQGNQPQHF
TRBV27	TRBJ1-4	once	CASRQGEYEKLFF
TRBV2	TRBJ1-3	NA	CASSQDSGNTIYF
TRBV7-9	TRBJ2-5	few	CASSRNSGQETQYF
TRBV28	TRBJ2-7	once	CASSLSFAVSYEQYF
TRBV6-5	TRBJ1-3	NA	CASSHRGTEDTIYF
TRBV15	TRBJ2-1	NA	CATSTWRDSYNEQFF
TRBV5-1	TRBJ1-1	NA	CASSSSGTGGFVAFF
TRBV2	TRBJ2-3	once	CASSDAGVYTDTQYF
TRBV28	TRBJ2-1	NA	CASSISGRGNEQFF
TRBV4-1	TRBJ2-7	NA	CASSSRQGSYEQYF
TRBV18	TRBJ2-7	NA	CASSPARLQGASEQYF
TRBV6-6	TRBJ2-5	NA	CASSYEETQYF
TRBV5-4	TRBJ1-1	NA	CASRKDTVNTEAFF
TRBV19	TRBJ1-2	NA	CASSMETANYGYTF
TRBV28	TRBJ2-7	NA	CASSSGQPGAYEQYF
TRBV5-1	TRBJ2-5	NA	CASSLGLAGEGVETQYF
TRBV27	TRBJ2-2	NA	CASSLSAGEQAGELFF
TRBV6-6	TRBJ1-2	NA	CASSHLGQGSNYGYTF
TRBV5-1	TRBJ2-7	NA	CASSLGDRPYEQYF
TRBV4-1	TRBJ2-5	NA	CASSQDEETQYF
TRBV6-1	TRBJ2-7	NA	CASSEAGGDYEQYF
TRBV28	TRBJ2-7	NA	CASTPGQGAREQYF
TRBV2	TRBJ1-2	NA	CASSYRDRANYGYTF
TRBV21-1	TRBJ1-5	NA	CASSIRQGLRGNQPQHF
TRBV25-1	TRBJ2-3	NA	CASSERGLAGADTQYF
TRBV5-1	TRBJ2-5	NA	CASSLLGDTSETQYF
TRBV27	TRBJ2-3	many	CASSLSRADTQYF
TRBV7-9	TRBJ2-5	NA	CASSLGQGGQETQYF
TRBV7-9	TRBJ2-7	NA	CASSLGLAGDLREQYF
TRBV6-4	TRBJ2-1	NA	CASFSASGHSNNGDEQFF
TRBV18	TRBJ2-2	NA	CASSPGSPGNTGELFF